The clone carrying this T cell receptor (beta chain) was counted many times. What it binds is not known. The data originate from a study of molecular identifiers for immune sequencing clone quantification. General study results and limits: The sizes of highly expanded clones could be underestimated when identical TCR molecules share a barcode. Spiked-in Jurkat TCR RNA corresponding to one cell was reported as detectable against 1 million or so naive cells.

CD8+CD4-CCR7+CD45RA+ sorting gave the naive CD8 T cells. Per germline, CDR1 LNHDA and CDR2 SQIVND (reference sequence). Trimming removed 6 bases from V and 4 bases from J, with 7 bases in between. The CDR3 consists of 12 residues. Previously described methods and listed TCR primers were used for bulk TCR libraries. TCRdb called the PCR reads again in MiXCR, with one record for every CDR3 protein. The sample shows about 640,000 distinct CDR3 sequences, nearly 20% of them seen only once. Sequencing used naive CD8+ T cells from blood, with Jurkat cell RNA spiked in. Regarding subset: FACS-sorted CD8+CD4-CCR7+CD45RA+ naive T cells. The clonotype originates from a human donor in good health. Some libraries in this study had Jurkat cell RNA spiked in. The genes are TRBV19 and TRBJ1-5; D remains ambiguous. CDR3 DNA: TGTGCCAGTAGCTCACTAAATCAGCCCCAGCATTTT. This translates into CASSSLNQPQHF.